The clone carrying this T cell receptor beta chain has a handful of counts. As yet, its antigen is unknown. Vbeta (60) and Jbeta (13) primers were used in the PCR. Profiled with immunoSEQ multiplex PCR; TCRdb holds only in-frame clones, not every one. The sample consists of about 150,000 clones, approximately 74% of them appearing once. The data originate from a study of cytomegalovirus exposure and HLA in healthy donors. About the research overall: T cells numbering 150 million to 200 million yielded more than 95 million unique TCR beta sequences in an earlier analysis.

Findings of the study overall: There was a cluster of highly shared sequence variants that was likely a sequencing artifact.

V trimming: 6 bases; J trimming: 5 bases; junction bases outside the gene matches: 21. The CDR3 has 19 amino acids. Germline V gene sequence: CDR1 MDHEN, CDR2 SYDVKM. The specimen was PBMCs. This sequence was found in a man aged 25 to 40 in good health and CMV-seronegative. The chain employs TRBV28 and TRBJ1-4, with 7 bases aligning to TRBD1. The chain's CDR3 is CASSHQPLGQPGRNEKLFF. The CDR3 DNA reads TGTGCCAGCAGCCATCAACCACTGGGACAGCCCGGCCGAAATGAAAAACTGTTTTTT.